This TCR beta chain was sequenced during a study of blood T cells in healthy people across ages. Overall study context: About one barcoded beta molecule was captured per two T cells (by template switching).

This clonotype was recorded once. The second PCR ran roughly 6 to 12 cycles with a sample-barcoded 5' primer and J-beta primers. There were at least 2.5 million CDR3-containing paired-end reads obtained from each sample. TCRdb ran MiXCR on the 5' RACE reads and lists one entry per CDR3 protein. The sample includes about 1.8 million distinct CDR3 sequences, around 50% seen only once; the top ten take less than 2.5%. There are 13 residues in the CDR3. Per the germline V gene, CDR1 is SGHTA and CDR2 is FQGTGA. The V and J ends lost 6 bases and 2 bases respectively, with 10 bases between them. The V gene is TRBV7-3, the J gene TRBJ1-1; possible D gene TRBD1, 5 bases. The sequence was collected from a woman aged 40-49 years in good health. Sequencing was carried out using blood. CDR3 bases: TGTGCCAGCAGGCGGACACGCAACACTGAAGCTTTCTTT. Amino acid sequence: CASRRTRNTEAFF.